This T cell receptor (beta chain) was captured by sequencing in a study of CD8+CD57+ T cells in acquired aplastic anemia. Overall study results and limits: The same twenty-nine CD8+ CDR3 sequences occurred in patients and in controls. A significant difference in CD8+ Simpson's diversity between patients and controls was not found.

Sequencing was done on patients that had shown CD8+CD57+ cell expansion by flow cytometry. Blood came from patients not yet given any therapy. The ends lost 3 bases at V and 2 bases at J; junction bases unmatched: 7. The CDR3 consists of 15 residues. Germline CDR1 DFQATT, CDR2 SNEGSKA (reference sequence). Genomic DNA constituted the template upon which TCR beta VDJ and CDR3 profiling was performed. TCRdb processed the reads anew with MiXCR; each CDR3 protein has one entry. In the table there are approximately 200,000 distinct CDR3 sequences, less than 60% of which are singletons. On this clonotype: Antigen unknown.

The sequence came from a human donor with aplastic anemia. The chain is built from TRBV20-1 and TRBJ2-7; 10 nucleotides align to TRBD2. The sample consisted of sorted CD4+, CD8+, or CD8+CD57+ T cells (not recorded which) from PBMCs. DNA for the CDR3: TGCAGTGCTAGCCCCTTAGCGGGGGGAACCTACGAGCAGTACTTC. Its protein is CSASPLAGGTYEQYF.